This T cell receptor (beta chain) was recovered during a study of blood T cell repertoires in COVID-19. Across the whole study: Sites across the United States, Italy and Spain contributed samples from acute and convalescent COVID-19. T cells, B-cell-depleted T cells, or PBMCs provided the cDNA or gDNA that served as material.

Sequencing was performed with immunoSEQ multiplex PCR; in TCRdb, only in-frame clones are kept and a portion is missing. This sample has 400,000 to 450,000 clones, with just over 85% found just once. V dropped 8 bases and J dropped 10 bases, with 12 bases sitting between them. CDR3 size: 11 residues. Germline V gene data show CDR1 as MNHEY and CDR2 as SVGAGI. V is TRBV6-5 and J is TRBJ2-1; weak D call: TRBD2 (5 bases). Sequenced input: peripheral blood. The receptor was isolated from a woman aged 25 to 45 with active or convalescent COVID-19. CDR3 region: CASGAGGEQFF. The CDR3 DNA sequence: TGTGCCAGCGGAGCTGGAGGAGAGCAGTTCTTC.